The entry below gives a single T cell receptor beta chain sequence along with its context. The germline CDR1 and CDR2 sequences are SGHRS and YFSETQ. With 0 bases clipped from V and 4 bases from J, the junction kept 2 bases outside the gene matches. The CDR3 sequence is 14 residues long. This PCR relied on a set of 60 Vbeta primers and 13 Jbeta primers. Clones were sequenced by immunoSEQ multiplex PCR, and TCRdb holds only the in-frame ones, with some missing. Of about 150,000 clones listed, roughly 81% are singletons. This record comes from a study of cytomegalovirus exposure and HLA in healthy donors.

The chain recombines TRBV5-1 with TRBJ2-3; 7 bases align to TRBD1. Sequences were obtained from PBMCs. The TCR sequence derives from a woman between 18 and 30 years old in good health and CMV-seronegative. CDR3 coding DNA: TGCGCCAGCAGCTTGGGAGGGGGCGCAGATACGCAGTATTTT. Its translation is CASSLGGGADTQYF.